Each of the 31 T cell receptor beta chains below was sequenced from the same sample in a study of cytomegalovirus exposure and HLA in healthy donors. Vbeta (60) and Jbeta (13) primers were used in the PCR. Assay: immunoSEQ multiplex PCR; the TCRdb copy retains only in-frame clones and omits some. This sample's table has approximately 120,000 clones. The sequenced sample consisted of PBMCs. The receptors stem from a man between 18 and 35 years old in good health and CMV-seronegative.

This chain joins TRBV28 and TRBJ2-5, with 7 bases matching TRBD2. The assigned J gene may be wrong: the sequence end matches TRBJ2-7 better. CDR3 length equals 16 residues. From germline, CDR1 is MDHEN and CDR2 SYDVKM. Here the CDR3 reads CASSFPTAGATYEQYF. The CDR3 bases are TGTGCCAGCAGCTTCCCAACGGCGGGAGCAACCTACGAGCAGTACTTC.

The rearrangement joins TRBV5-4 to TRBJ2-1; D is possibly TRBD1 (5 bases). Germline CDR1 and CDR2: SGHNT and YYREEE (reference sequence). The CDR3 is 14 amino acids. V lost 3 bases and J lost 5, with 12 bases in between. CDR3 coding DNA: TGTGCCAGCAGCTGGGGCCCAGTCGACAATGAGCAGTTCTTC. This codes for CASSWGPVDNEQFF.

The CDR3 coding sequence is TGCAGCGGCAGGGCGGCTAGCGGTCGCACAGATACGCAGTATTTT. It specifies CSGRAASGRTDTQYF. The J gene is TRBJ2-3, the V gene TRBV29-1; 7 positions match TRBD2. Per the germline V gene, CDR1 is SQVTM and CDR2 is ANQGSEA. Unmatched junction bases numbered 11, after V lost 7 bases and J lost 1 base. The CDR3 runs 15 residues.

CDR3 sequence (DNA): TGTGCCAGCAGTCCCAGGTTTTCTAGCACAGATACGCAGTATTTT. It encodes CASSPRFSSTDTQYF. The chain uses TRBV6-1 and TRBJ2-3; no definite D call. Germline V gene lookup returns CDR1 MNHNS and CDR2 SASEGT. V lost 5 bases and J 0 bases, leaving 12 bases between the germline ends. The CDR3 contains 15 residues.

The V gene is TRBV28, the J gene TRBJ2-4; the match to TRBD2 covers 14 bases. Germline loops: CDR1 MDHEN, CDR2 SYDVKM. With V trimmed by 3 bases and J by 2 bases, 3 bases remained unmatched. The CDR3 is made up of 17 amino acids. The CDR3 here is CASSFGLAGGSKNIQYF. For the CDR3, the DNA is TGTGCCAGCAGTTTCGGACTAGCGGGAGGATCCAAAAACATTCAGTACTTC.

Here the CDR3 DNA reads TGCGCCAGCAGTGAATGGCAGTACTATGGCTACACCTTC. This sequence encodes CASSEWQYYGYTF. The chain employs TRBV10-2 and TRBJ1-2; D is unclear. Germline lookup yields CDR1 WSHSY and CDR2 SAAADI. V was clipped by 3 bases and J by 3 bases, with 8 bases between them. The CDR3 loop spans 13 amino acids.

This chain joins TRBV5-1 and TRBJ1-1; 10 positions match TRBD1. From germline, CDR1 is SGHRS and CDR2 YFSETQ. CDR3 length equals 13 residues. With 5 bases clipped from V and 10 bases from J, the junction kept 8 bases outside the gene matches. CDR3 region: CASSLGQGDVAFF. The DNA of the CDR3 is TGCGCCAGCAGTCTTGGACAGGGGGATGTAGCTTTCTTT.

The J gene is TRBJ2-3, the V gene TRBV7-9; D is possibly TRBD1 (6 bases). The CDR3 loop spans 15 amino acids. Trimming cost V 5 bases and J 0 bases, with 12 bases left between them. CDR1 and CDR2 from the germline V gene are SEHNR and FQNEAQ (reference sequence). As DNA, the CDR3 is TGTGCCAGCAGCGCTGGACAGATTAGCACAGATACGCAGTATTTT. Translating it yields CASSAGQISTDTQYF. Complete variable domain (other parts from reference TRBV7-9 and TRBJ2-3): DTGVSQNPRHKITKRGQNVTFRCDPISEHNRLYWYRQTLGQGPEFLTYFQNEAQLEKSRLLSDRFSAERPKGSFSTLEIQRTEQGDSAMYLCASSAGQISTDTQYFGPGTRLTVL.

The CDR3 is CASSLGRLSNQPQHF. The DNA of the CDR3 is TGTGCCAGCAGCTTGGGCAGGCTTAGCAATCAGCCCCAGCATTTT. The J gene is TRBJ1-5, the V gene TRBV5-6; D is ambiguous. Deletions cut 0 bases from V and 0 bases from J, with 7 bases between. The CDR3 loop spans 15 amino acids. Germline values: CDR1 SGHDT, CDR2 YYEEEE.

The V and J genes are TRBV25-1 and TRBJ2-3; 15 nucleotides match TRBD2. Trimming cost V 2 bases and J 2 bases; bases outside gene matches: 5. The CDR3 covers 18 residues. The germline V gene encodes CDR1 MGHDK and CDR2 SYGVNS. CDR3 protein: CASSELGTSGGNTDTQYF. CDR3 bases: TGTGCCAGCAGTGAACTCGGGACTAGCGGGGGGAACACAGATACGCAGTATTTT.

J is TRBJ2-7 and V is TRBV6-1, with a tentative D call TRBD2 (5 bases). The CDR3 has 13 amino acids. The germline CDR1 and CDR2 sequences are MNHNS and SASEGT. The germline V and J ends were trimmed by 5 bases and 9 bases, with 17 bases remaining between them. DNA for the CDR3: TGTGCCAGCAGTTCTCTTCAGAGCGGTGGGCAGTACTTC. Translating it yields CASSSLQSGGQYF.

The genes are TRBV30 and TRBJ2-5, with 7 bases that match TRBD1. Germline CDR1 reads GTSNPN; CDR2 reads SVGIG (reference sequence). The V gene end was trimmed by 8 bases and the J gene end by 0 bases; junction bases not matched to a gene: 9. This CDR3 comprises 14 residues. The CDR3 DNA is TGTGCCGCAGTGGGACAGCCGTACCAAGAGACCCAGTACTTC. It codes for CAAVGQPYQETQYF. Full variable domain (outside the CDR3, taken from reference TRBV30 and TRBJ2-5): SQTIHQWPATLVQPVGSPLSLECTVEGTSNPNLYWYRQAAGRGLQLLFYSVGIGQISSEVPQNLSASRPQDRQFILSSKKLLLSDSGFYLCAAVGQPYQETQYFGPGTRLLVL.

The rearrangement joins TRBV7-9 to TRBJ1-1, with D perhaps matching TRBD1 (5 bases). From germline, CDR1 is SEHNR and CDR2 FQNEAQ (reference sequence). The V and J ends lost 8 bases and 5 bases respectively, with 12 bases between them. The CDR3 consists of 12 residues. CDR3 sequence: CASRGDGTEAFF. DNA of the CDR3: TGTGCCAGCCGGGGGGACGGGACTGAAGCTTTCTTT.

This chain uses TRBV4-1 with TRBJ2-1; 9 bases align to TRBD2. Losses at the gene ends were 1 base for V and 9 bases for J; bases not matched to a gene: 7. Germline CDR1 is MGHRA and CDR2 is YSYEKL. The CDR3 runs 15 residues. CDR3 in amino acids: CASSQAGGRDGEQFF. The CDR3 bases are TGCGCCAGCAGCCAAGCCGGCGGGAGGGACGGTGAGCAGTTCTTC.

The chain couples TRBV6-5 to TRBJ1-2, with D unresolved. V was shortened by 4 bases and J by 3 bases, with 6 bases between the two germline ends. The CDR3 extends over 12 amino acids. Germline V gene data show CDR1 as MNHEY and CDR2 as SVGAGI. CDR3 loop: CASSSTDYGYTF. Written as DNA, the CDR3 is TGTGCCAGCAGTTCAACGGACTATGGCTACACCTTC.

The V call is TRBV5-1, the J call TRBJ1-1, with 8 bases aligning to TRBD1. Germline V gene sequence: CDR1 SGHRS, CDR2 YFSETQ. This CDR3 comprises 14 residues. The V and J ends lost 6 bases and 1 base, in that order; junction bases with no gene match: 5. CDR3 DNA: TGCGCCAGCACCCAGGGGACAGGGAACACTGAAGCTTTCTTT. As protein: CASTQGTGNTEAFF.

The rearrangement links TRBV6-1 to TRBJ2-7; D unresolved. In germline, CDR1 is MNHNS, CDR2 SASEGT. V shed 2 bases and J shed 3 bases, with 2 bases lying between them. This CDR3 has 11 residues. In DNA form, the CDR3 reads TGTGCCAGCAGTGAACTCTACGAGCAGTACTTC. Its protein is CASSELYEQYF.

The V call is TRBV5-1, the J call TRBJ1-1, with TRBD1 matching 7 bases. Germline values: CDR1 SGHRS, CDR2 YFSETQ. The CDR3 runs 15 residues. V lost 0 bases and J lost 4; bases outside the gene matches: 6. CDR3: CASSLDPGTVTEAFF. The CDR3 nucleotides are TGCGCCAGCAGCTTGGACCCTGGGACAGTCACTGAAGCTTTCTTT.

This chain links TRBV19 with TRBJ2-6; unclear D gene. This CDR3 is 16 amino acids long. Germline V gives CDR1 LNHDA, CDR2 SQIVND (reference sequence). V was trimmed by 6 bases and J by 0 bases, leaving 12 bases between them. The CDR3 sequence: CASSASTLSGANVLTF. DNA of the CDR3: TGTGCCAGTAGCGCGTCCACCCTCTCTGGGGCCAACGTCCTGACTTTC.

J is TRBJ2-7 and V is TRBV18, with D perhaps TRBD2 (8 bases). CDR1 KGHSH and CDR2 LQKENI come from the germline V gene. The CDR3 sequence is 16 residues long. V lost 3 bases, J lost 4 bases, and 19 bases lay in between. The CDR3 DNA follows: TGTGCCAGCTCACCCGTAGCGGGACAGATGTCGTACGAGCAGTACTTC. Translating it yields CASSPVAGQMSYEQYF.

The rearrangement links TRBV5-1 to TRBJ1-4, with 11 positions matching TRBD1. Germline V gene lookup returns CDR1 SGHRS and CDR2 YFSETQ. Germline trimming cut 0 bases from V and 7 bases from J; bases unmatched to any gene: 5. There are 16 residues in the CDR3. CDR3 sequence: CASSLGGQGAGEKLFF. The CDR3, as DNA: TGCGCCAGCAGCTTGGGCGGACAGGGGGCGGGTGAAAAACTGTTTTTT.

This chain uses TRBV11-2 with TRBJ2-5; a possible D gene is TRBD2 (6 bases). Trimming removed 2 bases from V and 7 bases from J, with 17 bases in between. Looked up from germline, CDR1 is SGHAT and CDR2 is FQNNGV. This CDR3 has 15 amino acids. CDR3 in DNA: TGTGCCAGCAGCTTAATTCTCAGTGACGGGGGGACCCAGTACTTC. It codes for CASSLILSDGGTQYF. The full variable domain, rest sourced from reference TRBV11-2 and TRBJ2-5, is EAGVAQSPRYKIIEKRQSVAFWCNPISGHATLYWYQQILGQGPKLLIQFQNNGVVDDSQLPKDRFSAERLKGVDSTLKIQPAKLEDSAVYLCASSLILSDGGTQYFGPGTRLLVL.

V is TRBV10-2 and J is TRBJ2-7; TRBD2 matches 8 bases. Germline lookup yields CDR1 WSHSY and CDR2 SAAADI. The CDR3 is 14 residues long. The junction had 7 bases not matched to a gene; V was cut back by 3 bases and J by 6 bases. The chain's CDR3 is CASSDLAGSLEQYF. The CDR3 nucleotides read TGCGCCAGCAGTGATTTAGCGGGAAGCCTCGAGCAGTACTTC.

V and J are TRBV7-2 and TRBJ2-1; 8 bases fit TRBD2. Germline CDR1 reads SGHTA; CDR2 reads FQGNSA. The CDR3 loop spans 15 amino acids. The trim removed 0 bases at V and 8 bases at J, leaving 6 bases unmatched. The CDR3, as DNA: TGTGCCAGCAGCTTAGCACTAGCGGTATATGATGAGCAGTTCTTC. It codes for CASSLALAVYDEQFF.

V is TRBV10-3 and J is TRBJ1-4; D perhaps matches TRBD1 (5 bases). Germline-derived CDR1 and CDR2 are ENHRY and SYGVKD. V lost 3 bases, J lost 0 bases, and 5 bases lay in between. CDR3 length: 14 residues. The CDR3 region has the DNA TGTGCCATCAGTGAAGGGGCAACTAATGAAAAACTGTTTTTT. As protein: CAISEGATNEKLFF.

The genes are TRBV20-1 and TRBJ2-3, with D uncertain. The germline CDR1 and CDR2 sequences are DFQATT and SNEGSKA (reference sequence). Deletions cut 5 bases from V and 3 bases from J, with 6 bases between. The CDR3 contains 11 residues. The CDR3 coding sequence is TGCAGTGCTGACATAACAGATACGCAGTATTTT. Amino acid sequence: CSADITDTQYF.

This chain connects TRBV6-5 to TRBJ2-1; D may be TRBD1 (5 bases). V lost 2 bases and J 3 bases, leaving 14 bases between the germline ends. Germline-derived CDR1 and CDR2 are MNHEY and SVGAGI. CDR3 size: 16 residues. CDR3 bases: TGTGCCAGCAGTTACAGGGGCCGAATGGACTACAATGAGCAGTTCTTC. Translating it yields CASSYRGRMDYNEQFF.

This rearrangement joins TRBV28 to TRBJ1-5, with D possibly being TRBD1 (5 bases). This CDR3 region has 12 residues. Germline CDR1 is MDHEN and CDR2 is SYDVKM. Deletions cut 6 bases from V and 9 bases from J, with 12 bases between. The CDR3 DNA follows: TGTGCCAGCAGCCCCAGGGTTTGGCCCCAGCATTTT. It is translated as CASSPRVWPQHF.

The J gene is TRBJ2-7, the V gene TRBV13; TRBD1 is a possible D gene (6 bases). The germline gives CDR1 PRHDT, CDR2 FYEKMQ (reference sequence). Trimming took 8 bases from V and 2 from J, leaving 10 bases between them. This CDR3 is 12 amino acids long. The CDR3 here is CASQGIPYEQYF. The CDR3 DNA is TGTGCCAGCCAGGGGATCCCCTACGAGCAGTACTTC.

The gene calls are TRBV19 and TRBJ1-1, with 11 nucleotides matching TRBD1. Unmatched junction bases numbered 5, after V lost 6 bases and J lost 2 bases. The CDR3 covers 15 residues. Germline CDR1 is LNHDA and CDR2 is SQIVND (reference sequence). CDR3 DNA: TGTGCCAGTAGCTCGGGACAGGGGGTAAACACTGAAGCTTTCTTT. Residues: CASSSGQGVNTEAFF.

This chain links TRBV28 with TRBJ2-5; tentative D call: TRBD2 (6 bases). The J call is uncertain, as TRBJ2-7 better fits the DNA end. The CDR3 length is 16 residues. CDR1 and CDR2 from the germline V gene are MDHEN and SYDVKM. In DNA form, the CDR3 reads TGTGCCAGCAGAGCACTTCGGCGGAGGGACTCCTACGAGCAGTACTTC. This codes for CASRALRRRDSYEQYF.